The T cell receptor beta chain described here comes from a study of T cell responses to AZD1222 COVID-19 vaccine (TCRdb year 2021). As for the study more broadly: A total of 230 to 250 trial participants underwent TCR sequencing, of whom about 200 had received two doses of AZD1222 and some 26 had received two doses of the MenACWY control vaccine. Trial participants were enrolled by age into 18-55, 56-69 and 70-plus year subgroups, with 148, 28 and 57 TCR-sequenced participants respectively. General study outcomes and caveats: Participants were mostly white British, with more females than males. The authors suggested clonal diversity may have been underestimated. Because no day 14 peak-response samples were available, repertoires were characterized only after the peak T cell response. Conclusions about previously exposed vaccinees are limited because only six or seven AZD1222 recipients were SARS-CoV-2 seropositive at baseline. CD4 TCRs associated with the vaccine covered the entire spike protein, and the dominant responses were in regions 160-218 and 743-854. In the small 56-69-year group, the increase in depth fell short of significance, most likely because of low power. Reportedly, almost half of the unique spike-specific TCRs recognized epitopes lying outside the regions that are mutated in the B.1.351 and B.1.1.7 variants. After two AZD1222 doses, both the breadth and the depth of spike-specific TCRs were significantly higher than at day 0 and than in MenACWY recipients.

The time point label on this specimen signifies: about 28 days (+/-7) after the second vaccine dose. In the paper's terms, the treatment or condition label means: meningococcal conjugate vaccine given as trial control. The vaccinee samples were drawn from two UK trials, COV001 and COV002, one of which was a single-blind randomized controlled phase 2/3 trial testing AZD1222 (ChAdOx1 nCoV-19) in healthy adults. For TCRbeta chain sequencing, PBMC samples from trial participants were taken at day 0 and at day 28 after the second dose. V lost 8 bases and J lost 4 bases; the stretch between them is 17 bases long. The germline V gene sets CDR1 to MDHEN and CDR2 to SYDVKM. Reading from cysteine to phenylalanine, the CDR3 counts 14 amino acids. Here the CDR3 DNA is all that survives: 42 bases in frame from base 1. The CDR3 regions of human TCRbeta chains were analyzed by immunosequencing. As for how the authors treated the data: TCRs in the repertoires were matched against a reference library of SARS-CoV-2-specific TCRs that had been generated with the MIRA antigen-specificity platform. Breadth was defined as the fraction of unique TCRs that were SARS-CoV-2-associated. Depth was defined as the fraction of total T cells that were SARS-CoV-2-associated. Each spike-specific TCR was assigned to its reactive spike region and to a CD4 or CD8 class using the MIRA data. Log10-transformed breadth and depth values were compared by one-way ANOVA with Sidak's multiple comparisons tests. TCRdb's version of the immuneACCESS table is confined to in-frame rearrangements and falls short of the full clone set. An unresolved V gene accounts for under half of the shortfall where checked; the remainder is of unknown origin. V and J calls and clone size are those listed in that table; D and trimming were worked out from the DNA. This sample comprises about 180,000 clones, more than 80% of them detected only once. Of the sample, roughly 4.3% falls within the top ten clones.

The sample holds a few counts of this clone. Its antigen is not yet known. The sample holds no much larger clone one base away, and base qualities are not on file. The source is an adult who received the MenACWY meningococcal vaccine as a control. The sample in question was peripheral blood, obtained 28 days after the second dose of the MenACWY control vaccine. The chain couples TRBV28 to TRBJ2-5; matching of 6 bases hints at TRBD2 as the D gene. The DNA is TGTGCCAGCGCCGCCGCGTCGCGGGGAGAGACCCAGTACTTC. Its coded protein is CASAAASRGETQYF.